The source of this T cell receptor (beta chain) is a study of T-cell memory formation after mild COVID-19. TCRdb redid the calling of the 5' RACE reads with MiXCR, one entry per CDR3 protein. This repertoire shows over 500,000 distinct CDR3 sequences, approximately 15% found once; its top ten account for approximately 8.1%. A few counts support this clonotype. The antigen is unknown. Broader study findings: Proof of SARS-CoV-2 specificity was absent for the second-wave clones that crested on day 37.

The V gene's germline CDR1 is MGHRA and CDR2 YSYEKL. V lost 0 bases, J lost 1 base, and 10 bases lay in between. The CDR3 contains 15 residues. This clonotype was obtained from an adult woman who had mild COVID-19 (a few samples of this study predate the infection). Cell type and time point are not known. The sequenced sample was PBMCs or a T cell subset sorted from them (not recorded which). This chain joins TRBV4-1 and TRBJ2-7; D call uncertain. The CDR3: CASSQEPARSYEQYF. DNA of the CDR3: TGCGCCAGCAGCCAAGAACCAGCAAGGTCCTACGAGCAGTACTTC.